Each of the 32 T cell receptor beta chains below was sequenced from the same sample in a study of blood T cell repertoires in COVID-19. The data were produced by immunoSEQ multiplex PCR, yet TCRdb's version contains in-frame clones alone and is incomplete. This sample has 200,000 or so clones, with around 90% found just once. Material: peripheral blood. The receptors were sampled from a man in his 70s with acute or convalescent COVID-19.

The chain carries TRBV7-3 and TRBJ2-1, with a tentative D call TRBD1 (6 bases). In germline, CDR1 is SGHTA, CDR2 FQGTGA. V lost 5 bases, J lost 9 bases, and 14 bases lay in between. The CDR3 totals 13 residues. CDR3 coding DNA: TGTGCCAGCAGCCCAACAGGGCCTAGTGAGCAGTTCTTC. This gives the protein CASSPTGPSEQFF.

V gene TRBV5-1 combines with J gene TRBJ2-1; 10 bases match TRBD2. The ends lost 1 base at V and 6 bases at J; junction bases unmatched: 4. The CDR3 length is 15 residues. The germline gives CDR1 SGHRS, CDR2 YFSETQ. CDR3: CASSLFPSGSNEQFF. The DNA for the CDR3 is TGCGCCAGCAGCTTGTTTCCTAGCGGGAGCAATGAGCAGTTCTTC.

The chain joins TRBV25-1 to TRBJ2-1; 7 bases are a match to TRBD1. The germline V gene has CDR1 MGHDK and CDR2 SYGVNS. V lost 5 bases and J lost 0; bases outside the gene matches: 4. The CDR3 sequence is 15 residues long. In DNA, the CDR3 is TGTGCCAGCAGTCCTCCAGGGGGCTCCTACAATGAGCAGTTCTTC. Protein: CASSPPGGSYNEQFF.

As to this clone: A read error may account for a junction end that differs from germline. The chain links TRBV6-5 to TRBJ2-1; maybe TRBD2 (6 bases). The CDR3 loop spans 13 amino acids. Germline-derived CDR1 and CDR2 are MNHEY and SVGAGI. This chain's CDR3 is CASSYGRASGRLF. For the CDR3, the DNA is TGTGCCAGCAGTTACGGTCGGGCGTCAGGGAGGCTCTTC.

Only a few counts were recorded for this clone. The chain is built from TRBV19 and TRBJ2-7, with D perhaps matching TRBD2 (5 bases). Between the trimmed V and J ends, which lost 3 bases and 5 bases, there was a span of 17 bases. The CDR3 loop spans 15 amino acids. Germline CDR1 and CDR2: LNHDA and SQIVND (reference sequence). This CDR3 reads CASSMRGLVFHEQYF. CDR3 DNA: TGTGCCAGTAGTATGCGAGGGCTAGTATTCCACGAGCAGTACTTC.

The chain links TRBV5-1 to TRBJ1-4; the match to TRBD1 covers 9 bases. Trimming took 5 bases from V and 2 from J; bases not matched to a gene: 4. Germline CDR1 SGHRS, CDR2 YFSETQ. The length of the CDR3 is 15 residues. The CDR3 bases are TGCGCCAGCAGGGGTGGACAGGGGACTAATGAAAAACTGTTTTTT. It yields the protein CASRGGQGTNEKLFF.

The V call is TRBV6-1, the J call TRBJ1-3; a weak D match, TRBD1 (6 bases). Germline V gene sequence: CDR1 MNHNS, CDR2 SASEGT. The ends were cut back, 4 bases at V and 0 bases at J, with 13 bases in the middle. The CDR3 covers 16 residues. CDR3 region: CASSADSQSSGNTIYF. The CDR3 DNA sequence: TGTGCCAGCAGTGCGGACAGCCAGAGCTCTGGAAACACCATATATTTT.

The chain is built from TRBV18 and TRBJ2-2; 8 nucleotides match TRBD1. The V segment lost 5 bases and the J segment 6 bases; nucleotides outside the gene matches: 8. There are 15 residues in the CDR3. The germline V gene encodes CDR1 KGHSH and CDR2 LQKENI. This CDR3 reads CASSTTGTGAGELFF. CDR3 nucleotides: TGTGCCAGCTCAACGACCGGGACAGGAGCCGGGGAGCTGTTTTTT.

The chain carries TRBV2 and TRBJ2-3, with D possibly being TRBD1 (6 bases). The CDR3 totals 12 residues. Germline V gives CDR1 SNHLY, CDR2 FYNNEI. V was shortened by 3 bases and J by 11 bases, with 12 bases between the two germline ends. As DNA, the CDR3 is TGTGCCAGCAGTGAGAGGGACATCAAGCAGTATTTT. Protein: CASSERDIKQYF.

The chain links TRBV7-2 to TRBJ2-2; D is unclear. Germline V CDR1 and CDR2: SGHTA, FQGNSA. The CDR3 consists of 15 residues. Deletions cut 5 bases from V and 1 base from J, with 11 bases between. In nucleotides, the CDR3 is TGTGCCAGCAGCCCCCAGACTGTGAACACCGGGGAGCTGTTTTTT. Encoded protein: CASSPQTVNTGELFF.

The rearrangement joins TRBV7-8 to TRBJ2-6; no clear D gene. This CDR3 comprises 18 residues. Between the trimmed V and J ends, which lost 1 base and 0 bases, there was a span of 13 bases. CDR1 and CDR2 from the germline V gene are SGHVS and FQNEAQ. The CDR3 DNA reads TGTGCCAGCAGCTTAGGGGTAGGCGGATTCTCTGGGGCCAACGTCCTGACTTTC. This encodes CASSLGVGGFSGANVLTF.

The chain combines TRBV6-5 with TRBJ2-3; D perhaps matches TRBD2 (6 bases). The V gene's germline CDR1 is MNHEY and CDR2 SVGAGI. V was trimmed by 9 bases and J by 3 bases, leaving 19 bases between them. The CDR3 loop spans 15 amino acids. The CDR3, as DNA: TGTGCCAGTACTCCTGTGTGGGGGGAGACAGATACGCAGTATTTT. Its translation: CASTPVWGETDTQYF.

The chain employs TRBV6-1 and TRBJ1-5, with D possibly being TRBD1 (6 bases). Germline CDR1 reads MNHNS; CDR2 reads SASEGT. The length of the CDR3 is 15 residues. Trimming stripped 1 base from V and 7 bases from J, with 14 bases between. CDR3 coding DNA: TGTGCCAGCAGTGAAGATACAGGGACCAGGCAGCCCCAGCATTTT. Protein: CASSEDTGTRQPQHF.

A note on this clone: Other DNA variants within this sample encode the same CDR3. V gene TRBV3-1 (or the pseudogene TRBV3-2) combines with J gene TRBJ1-1; 7 bases align to TRBD1. The ends lost 6 bases at V and 1 base at J; junction bases unmatched: 5. The CDR3 totals 14 residues. CDR1 and CDR2 (germline): LGHDT, YNNKEL (reference sequence). In nucleotides, the CDR3 is TGTGCCAGCAGTCAGGGACAGCCGAACACTGAAGCTTTCTTT. Translation: CASSQGQPNTEAFF.

The rearrangement links TRBV7-3 to TRBJ2-7, with D possibly TRBD1 on 7 matching bases. The CDR3 consists of 15 residues. V lost 2 bases, J lost 2 bases, and 13 bases lay in between. Germline assignment: CDR1 SGHTA and CDR2 FQGTGA. CDR3 sequence (DNA): TGTGCCAGCAGCTTAGCGGGGACAGAAACCTACGAGCAGTACTTC. It is translated as CASSLAGTETYEQYF.

The chain joins TRBV7-6 to TRBJ1-3, with 9 bases identical to TRBD1. The trim removed 0 bases at V and 4 bases at J, leaving 7 bases unmatched. Germline V lookup: CDR1 SGHVS, CDR2 FNYEAQ. CDR3 length: 17 residues. The CDR3 protein is CASSLAPTGGYGNTIYF. The CDR3 DNA follows: TGTGCCAGCAGCTTAGCCCCGACAGGGGGTTACGGAAACACCATATATTTT.

V and J are TRBV18 and TRBJ2-1; D unclear. The ends were cut back, 2 bases at V and 2 bases at J, with 4 bases in the middle. Germline V gene data show CDR1 as KGHSH and CDR2 as LQKENI. The CDR3 contains 13 residues. CDR3 in amino acids: CASSPSAYNEQFF. In nucleotides, the CDR3 is TGTGCCAGCTCACCATCAGCCTACAATGAGCAGTTCTTC.

In its sample, this clone was seen once. The rearrangement joins TRBV7-2 to TRBJ1-2; no clear D. CDR3 length: 14 residues. V dropped 1 base and J dropped 4 bases, with 10 bases sitting between them. CDR1 is SGHTA and CDR2 is FQGNSA in the germline V gene. This chain's CDR3 is CASSLDVGPYGYTF. CDR3 bases: TGTGCCAGCAGCTTAGATGTGGGCCCCTATGGCTACACCTTC. The variable domain in full, completed from reference TRBV7-2 and TRBJ1-2, reads GAGVSQSPSNKVTEKGKDVELRCDPISGHTALYWYRQSLGQGLEFLIYFQGNSAPDKSGLPSDRFSAERTGGSVSTLTIQRTQQEDSAVYLCASSLDVGPYGYTFGSGTRLTVV.

V is TRBV19 and J is TRBJ2-1; the match to TRBD2 covers 14 bases. V was pared by 3 bases and J by 5 bases, with 6 bases of the junction left unmatched. The CDR3 has 17 residues. Looked up from germline, CDR1 is LNHDA and CDR2 is SQIVND (reference sequence). The CDR3 DNA sequence: TGTGCCAGTAGTATGGGACTAGCGGGAGCTTCCCACAATGAGCAGTTCTTC. It encodes CASSMGLAGASHNEQFF.

The genes are TRBV5-6 and TRBJ1-3, with TRBD1 identical over 7 bases. The CDR3 has 16 residues. J lost 1 base, V lost 3 bases, and 7 bases had no gene match. Germline V gene lookup returns CDR1 SGHDT and CDR2 YYEEEE. In DNA form, the CDR3 reads TGTGCCAGCAGCTCTCTCAGGGGGGATTCTGGAAACACCATATATTTT. Translated, it gives CASSSLRGDSGNTIYF.

The rearrangement uses TRBV19 and TRBJ1-5, with D tentatively TRBD1 (6 bases). Trimming removed 9 bases from V and 4 bases from J, with 19 bases in between. Germline lookup yields CDR1 LNHDA and CDR2 SQIVND (reference sequence). The CDR3 covers 15 residues. CDR3 in DNA: TGTGCCAGCCAAACCACAGGGTACAAGAATCAGCCCCAGCATTTT. Translating it yields CASQTTGYKNQPQHF.

The rearrangement links TRBV7-2 to TRBJ1-2, with 7 bases identical to TRBD1. Trimming at V came to 5 bases and at J to 7 bases, leaving 13 bases not matched to a gene. Per germline, CDR1 SGHTA and CDR2 FQGNSA. CDR3 size: 15 residues. This CDR3 is CASSPQDRLRGGYTF. The CDR3 DNA follows: TGTGCCAGCAGCCCCCAGGACAGGCTCAGGGGTGGCTACACCTTC.

The chain is built from TRBV11-2 and TRBJ1-1; D is possibly TRBD1 (5 bases). This CDR3 region has 16 residues. Trimming pared 1 base from V and 1 base from J, leaving 13 bases between. Germline loops: CDR1 SGHAT, CDR2 FQNNGV. In DNA form, the CDR3 reads TGTGCCAGCAGCTTAGGTGTGTGGGGCTCGAACACTGAAGCTTTCTTT. Translation: CASSLGVWGSNTEAFF.

The chain has TRBV27 and TRBJ2-1; D may be TRBD1 (6 bases). This CDR3 region has 17 residues. The germline V gene has CDR1 MNHEY and CDR2 SMNVEV (reference sequence). V was trimmed by 8 bases and J by 0 bases, leaving 20 bases between them. The CDR3 reads CASVGQKLLSSYNEQFF. Written as DNA, the CDR3 is TGTGCCAGCGTTGGACAGAAACTCTTAAGCTCCTACAATGAGCAGTTCTTC.

The J gene is TRBJ1-2, the V gene TRBV9; possibly TRBD1 for D (5 bases). This CDR3 comprises 14 residues. Germline lookup yields CDR1 SGDLS and CDR2 YYNGEE. Trimming cost V 1 base and J 1 base, with 8 bases left between them. In DNA, the CDR3 is TGTGCCAGCAGCGTAACAGGAGTTAACTATGGCTACACCTTC. It codes for CASSVTGVNYGYTF.

The chain uses TRBV5-1 and TRBJ1-3, with TRBD1 matching 7 bases. Germline CDR1 is SGHRS and CDR2 is YFSETQ. J gave up 4 bases and V 5 bases, and 6 bases lay outside the gene matches. The CDR3 length is 14 residues. CDR3 nucleotides: TGCGCCAGCAGTTTCGACAGGGAGGGAAACACCATATATTTT. Encoded protein: CASSFDREGNTIYF.

This clone was detected only once. The chain recombines TRBV7-3 with TRBJ2-3, with D possibly matching TRBD2 (6 bases). This CDR3 has 16 amino acids. The V and J ends lost 5 bases and 2 bases respectively, with 17 bases between them. From germline, CDR1 is SGHTA and CDR2 FQGTGA. The CDR3 bases are TGTGCCAGCAGCCCCGGTGGCGGGAAATACACAGATACGCAGTATTTT. Amino acids: CASSPGGGKYTDTQYF.

This chain connects TRBV28 to TRBJ1-5; tentative D call: TRBD1 (5 bases). The ends were cut back, 5 bases at V and 9 bases at J, with 20 bases in the middle. This CDR3 spans 15 amino acids. Per germline, CDR1 MDHEN and CDR2 SYDVKM. The CDR3 region has the DNA TGTGCCAGCAGTACCCCCCCGGACCGGGGACTGCCCCAGCATTTT. This encodes CASSTPPDRGLPQHF.

The V gene is TRBV7-2, the J gene TRBJ2-4; the D gene is possibly TRBD2 (6 bases). The V gene's germline CDR1 is SGHTA and CDR2 FQGNSA. V was pared by 4 bases and J by 3 bases, with 10 bases between. The CDR3 runs 14 residues. The DNA of the CDR3 is TGTGCCAGCAGCTCCCAGGGAGGCAAAAACATTCAGTACTTC. Protein: CASSSQGGKNIQYF.

This chain uses TRBV18 with TRBJ2-7, with a possible D match to TRBD1 (6 bases). Germline V gene data show CDR1 as KGHSH and CDR2 as LQKENI. The V and J ends lost 2 bases and 3 bases respectively, with 14 bases between them. The CDR3 loop spans 15 amino acids. The CDR3 here is CASSPDRNSVYEQYF. The DNA for the CDR3 is TGTGCCAGCTCACCAGACAGGAACTCTGTCTACGAGCAGTACTTC.

The J gene is TRBJ2-2, the V gene TRBV2, with TRBD2 matching 7 bases. CDR3 size: 15 residues. The J segment lost 1 base and the V segment lost 6 bases, leaving 5 bases of the junction unmatched. Germline V CDR1 and CDR2: SNHLY, FYNNEI. CDR3 coding DNA: TGTGCCAGCAGGGCGGGACTATGGAACACCGGGGAGCTGTTTTTT. Its protein is CASRAGLWNTGELFF.

The chain employs TRBV29-1 and TRBJ2-3; 10 bases fit TRBD2. Losses at the gene ends were 5 bases for V and 2 bases for J; bases not matched to a gene: 4. The CDR3 is 14 amino acids. In germline, CDR1 is SQVTM, CDR2 ANQGSEA. CDR3 coding DNA: TGCAGCGTTAGGACTAGCGGAAACACAGATACGCAGTATTTT. This sequence encodes CSVRTSGNTDTQYF.